This T cell receptor beta chain was observed in a study of T cell clonality in common variable immunodeficiency. Study results and limitations: Common variable immunodeficiency TCR beta sequences reportedly had fewer deletions and N-nucleotide insertions.

Equal genomic DNA amounts from CVID and control samples were sequenced. Using immunoSEQ multiplex PCR, the repertoire was profiled, and TCRdb retains in-frame clones only, with some absent. The specimen gives 25,000 to 35,000 clones without singletons; the ten biggest hold 4.5%. The germline gives CDR1 WNHNN, CDR2 SYGVQD (reference sequence). The CDR3 totals 17 residues. J gave up 5 bases and V 0 bases, and 10 bases lay outside the gene matches. This clone was recorded at least ten times. Antigen: not known. The read comes to an end 3 residues before the CDR3 does, leaving the germline J gene to fill in the end.

Sequenced: peripheral blood mononuclear cells. The TCR originated in a person between 18 and 75 years old in good health. The rearrangement uses TRBV10-1 and TRBJ2-3; TRBD2 aligns across 8 bases. The CDR3 protein is CASSESMIAGLGDTQYF. Incomplete CDR3 DNA: TGCGCCAGCAGTGAGTCGATGATAGCGGGGCTGGGAGATACG.